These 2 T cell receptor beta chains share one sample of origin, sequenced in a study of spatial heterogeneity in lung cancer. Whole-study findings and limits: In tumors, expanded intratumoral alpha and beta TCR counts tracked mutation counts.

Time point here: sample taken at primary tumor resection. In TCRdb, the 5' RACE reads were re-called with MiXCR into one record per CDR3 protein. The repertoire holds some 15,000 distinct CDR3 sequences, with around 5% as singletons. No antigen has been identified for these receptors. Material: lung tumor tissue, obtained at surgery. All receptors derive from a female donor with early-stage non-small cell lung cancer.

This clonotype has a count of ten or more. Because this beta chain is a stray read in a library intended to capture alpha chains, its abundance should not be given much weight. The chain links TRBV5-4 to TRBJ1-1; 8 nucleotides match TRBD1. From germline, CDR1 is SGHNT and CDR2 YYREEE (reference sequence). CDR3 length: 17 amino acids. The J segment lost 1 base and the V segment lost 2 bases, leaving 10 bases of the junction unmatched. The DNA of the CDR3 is TGTGCCAGCAGCTTCCCGGGACAGGTTAAGGGGAACACTGAAGCTTTCTTT. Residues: CASSFPGQVKGNTEAFF.

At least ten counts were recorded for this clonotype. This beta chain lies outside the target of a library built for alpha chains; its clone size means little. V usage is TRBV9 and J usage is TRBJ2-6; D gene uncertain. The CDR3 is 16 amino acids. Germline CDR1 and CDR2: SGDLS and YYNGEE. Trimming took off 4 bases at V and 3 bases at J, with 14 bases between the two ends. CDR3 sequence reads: CASSPPDLYGANVLTF. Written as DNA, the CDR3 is TGTGCCAGCAGCCCCCCGGACCTTTATGGGGCCAACGTCCTGACTTTC.